Listed below are T cell receptor beta chains from one sample, sequenced in a study of brain T cells in children with intractable seizures. Method: immunoSEQ multiplex PCR; TCRdb's copy keeps in-frame clones and lacks some. The table records fewer than 85,000 clones, around 93% of them present only once. The sample in question was peripheral blood, obtained at surgery. The source of these receptors is a boy under two years old with tuberous sclerosis and intractable seizures. The conserved cysteine and the conserved F or W are not part of the CDR3 here. The order of the fields is CDR3 protein, CDR3 length, V gene.

ASSLPPGEGTDTQY 14 TRBV5-4
ASSSTGELF 9 TRBV9
ASSKVRQLTSCRSGGTDTQY 20 TRBV21-1
ASRPQGNSPLH 11 TRBV12-3/TRBV12-4
ASSLYRDSNEQF 12 TRBV4-1
ATSDFRGTGELF 12 TRBV24-1
AISQGAFNEKLF 12 TRBV10-3
ATSRDGQGANEQF 13 TRBV15
ASTRTGVGNTIY 12 TRBV2
ASSVGQGDTEAF 12 TRBV9